Included here is one TCR beta chain sequence, with context. This clone is characterized as medium-sized (0.01 to 0.1%). Its antigen remains unidentified. No base quality information exists; no much larger clone differs at one position. The donors were melanoma patients. The data belong to a study of CD4+ T cells in melanoma (dated by TCRdb to 2022 to 2024). Regarding the complete study: Neoantigen-specific CD4+ T cells in human melanoma were investigated in the study. On the study overall, not on this receptor specifically: Neoantigen-specific CD4+ T cells in melanoma were reported to show diverse differentiation states. Neoantigen-specific CD4+ T cells were reported to be correlated with the function of CD8+ T cells, macrophages and B cells.

The library relied on the immunoSEQ multiplex PCR assay. In TCRdb, the immuneACCESS table is reduced to in-frame sequences with V and J assigned. These tables do not hold every clone; where another copy was compared, an unresolved V gene accounts for under half, and the others remain unexplained. This sample is represented by thousands of clones; 66% of them were singletons. The biggest ten clones account for over 20% of the sample. Trimming takes 5 bases off V and 5 bases off J; junction bases not matched to a gene: 8. Its CDR3 holds 14 amino acids, cysteine through phenylalanine. The retained sequence is limited to the CDR3, 42 bases, with the frame set at the first base. The CDR1 and CDR2 encoded by the germline V gene (reference sequence) are MNHEY and SMNVEV.

The rearrangement joined TRBV27 to TRBJ1-2; the junction holds 7 bases that match TRBD1. This clonotype was obtained from a human donor with melanoma. The specimen was cells from a culture (not recorded whether cultured in vitro). The DNA reads as follows: TGTGCCAGCAGTCCCCAAGACAGGGTGTATGGCTACACCTTC. The encoded protein is CASSPQDRVYGYTF.